The 6 T cell receptor beta chains below all came from one sample that was sequenced in a study of cytomegalovirus exposure and HLA in healthy donors. PCR primers comprised 60 Vbeta and 13 Jbeta primers. TCRdb's table, derived via immunoSEQ multiplex PCR, lists solely in-frame clones and lacks some. Of about 200,000 clones listed, about 78% are singletons. Specimen: PBMCs. Receptors were obtained from a woman between 25 and 40 years old in good health and CMV-seronegative.

The gene calls are TRBV9 and TRBJ1-1; 9 bases map to TRBD1. Unmatched junction bases numbered 4, after V lost 5 bases and J lost 8 bases. Germline lookup yields CDR1 SGDLS and CDR2 YYNGEE. The CDR3 is made up of 12 amino acids. The CDR3 region has the DNA TGTGCCAGCAGGGACGACAGGGGGGAAGCTTTCTTT. It codes for CASRDDRGEAFF.

This clone has more than one count but fewer than ten. The chain recombines TRBV30 with TRBJ1-1, with a tentative D call TRBD1 (5 bases). CDR1 GTSNPN and CDR2 SVGIG come from the germline V gene (reference sequence). This CDR3 is 13 amino acids long. Trimming cost V 5 bases and J 3 bases, with 13 bases left between them. The CDR3 loop reads CAWGRGSYTEAFF. The CDR3 coding sequence is TGTGCCTGGGGCCGGGGGTCATACACTGAAGCTTTCTTT.

The chain joins TRBV7-2 to TRBJ1-2; TRBD1 is a possible D gene (5 bases). The CDR3 contains 14 residues. The V end lost 2 bases, the J end lost 8 bases, and 15 bases lay between the germline ends. Germline CDR1 is SGHTA and CDR2 is FQGNSA. The chain's CDR3 is CASSLSPGGGGYTF. The CDR3 bases are TGTGCCAGCAGCTTATCGCCGGGGGGGGGAGGCTACACCTTC.

To note about this clone: An end of the junction differs from the germline gene, which may be a read error. The chain couples TRBV7-9 to TRBJ2-7; D gene unclear. In germline, CDR1 is SEHNR, CDR2 FQNEAQ (reference sequence). This CDR3 spans 12 amino acids. The DNA of the CDR3 is TGTTCCAGCAGCTTAGGCAGCTACGAGCAGTACTTC. Encoded protein: CSSSLGSYEQYF.

Here the CDR3 reads CASSRTEGGALGERETQYF. The DNA of the CDR3 is TGCGCCAGCAGCAGGACAGAGGGTGGGGCCCTTGGTGAACGGGAGACCCAGTACTTC. The chain joins TRBV5-1 to TRBJ2-5; TRBD1 is a possible D gene (6 bases). V lost 4 bases and J 5 bases, leaving 30 bases between the germline ends. The CDR3 sequence is 19 residues long. The V gene's germline CDR1 is SGHRS and CDR2 YFSETQ.

The gene calls are TRBV13 and TRBJ2-6; 7 bases fit TRBD1. Per the germline V gene, CDR1 is PRHDT and CDR2 is FYEKMQ (reference sequence). After removal of 0 bases from V and 2 bases from J, the junction contained 7 bases not matched to a gene. CDR3 size: 18 residues. The CDR3 nucleotides read TGTGCCAGCAGCTTAGGGAGGGGGCAGGGGGCTGGGGCCAACGTCCTGACTTTC. Its translation is CASSLGRGQGAGANVLTF.